This entry describes one TCR beta chain. The antigen is not known. This may come from a read error, since a much larger clone is one base off. According to the study, TCR beta libraries were built with iRepertoire HTBI primers and CDR3-region Arm-PCR. In the authors' methods: Identification yielded 60 or so TRBV and 14 TRBJ segments across samples. Using its own MiXCR run on the multiplex PCR reads, TCRdb lists one record per CDR3 protein. These V and J calls originate from TCRdb's pipeline instead of the authors' own analysis. This table holds 350,000 to 400,000 distinct CDR3 sequences, around 15% found once. This entry is derived from a study of regulatory T cells in long-lasting Graves disease. Background on the study: Antithyroid drugs had been taken by newly diagnosed Graves' patients for under 3 months. Points from the study as a whole: TRBV28, TRBJ1-2 and TRBJ2-5 were favored in persistent disease. Shared public clonotypes totalled 2,741 in persistent patients, compared with roughly 970 in new patients.

Time point reported: newly diagnosed GD, antithyroid drugs for less than 3 months. The authors made the TCR library using RNA they extracted from PBMCs. The ends were cut back, 6 bases at V and 7 bases at J, with 18 bases in the middle. This CDR3 has 13 amino acids. The germline CDR1 and CDR2 sequences are DFQATT and SNEGSKA (reference sequence). The TCR sequence derives from a female donor with Graves disease. The chain carries TRBV20-1 and TRBJ2-5; D possibly corresponds to TRBD2 (7 bases). Sequenced material: peripheral blood mononuclear cells (PBMCs), taken at new diagnosis, from a patient treated with antithyroid drugs. In DNA form, the CDR3 reads TGCAGTGCCTGGGGGGGGCCGGTAGGGACCCAGTACTTC. Amino acid sequence: CSAWGGPVGTQYF.